These 20 T cell receptor beta chains were sequenced from one sample in a study of blood T cell repertoires in COVID-19. Only in-frame clones appear in the TCRdb table, and some are missing; sequencing was by immunoSEQ multiplex PCR. Of approximately 390,000 clones in the sample, 90% were seen once. Input material: peripheral blood. The receptors come from a man younger than 35 with active or convalescent COVID-19.

The chain employs TRBV10-3 and TRBJ2-7; 7 bases align to TRBD1. The V and J ends lost 4 bases and 6 bases, in that order; junction bases with no gene match: 9. This CDR3 has 14 residues. CDR1 is ENHRY, CDR2 SYGVKD, per germline. CDR3 bases: TGTGCCATCAGTGGCGGGCAGGGGGTTGGCGAGCAGTACTTC. It encodes CAISGGQGVGEQYF.

V is TRBV19 and J is TRBJ1-2; 9 positions match TRBD1. Germline loops: CDR1 LNHDA, CDR2 SQIVND (reference sequence). The CDR3 sequence is 14 residues long. Trimming took 5 bases from V and 4 from J; bases not matched to a gene: 5. The CDR3 region has the DNA TGTGCCAGTAGTTCGGACAGGGGCGGCTATGGCTACACCTTC. Protein: CASSSDRGGYGYTF.

The chain carries TRBV11-2 and TRBJ2-2, with 11 bases lining up with TRBD2. The trim removed 0 bases at V and 7 bases at J, leaving 10 bases unmatched. Germline loops: CDR1 SGHAT, CDR2 FQNNGV. The CDR3 extends over 18 amino acids. CDR3 residues: CASSLELAGENRGGELFF. The CDR3 DNA sequence: TGTGCCAGCAGCTTAGAACTAGCGGGAGAGAACAGGGGCGGGGAGCTGTTTTTT.

This clone was counted once. J is TRBJ2-5 and V is TRBV2; the match to TRBD1 covers 9 bases. Germline assignment: CDR1 SNHLY and CDR2 FYNNEI. The V segment lost 2 bases and the J segment 4 bases; nucleotides outside the gene matches: 14. The CDR3 runs 18 residues. CDR3 bases: TGTGCCAGCAGTGAACTGCCGGGACAGGGAATAAACGGAGAGACCCAGTACTTC. This gives the protein CASSELPGQGINGETQYF.

This chain connects TRBV6-4 to TRBJ1-1; D unclear. The CDR3 extends over 14 amino acids. With 1 base removed from V and 7 bases from J, the gap between germline ends came to 13 bases. Germline CDR1 is MRHNA and CDR2 is SNTAGT. This CDR3 is CASSDLNMEGEAFF. The CDR3 DNA reads TGTGCCAGCAGTGACTTAAATATGGAGGGTGAAGCTTTCTTT.

This sequence joins TRBV28 and TRBJ2-7; 7 bases match TRBD1. V lost 7 bases, J lost 0 bases, and 6 bases stayed unmatched. Per germline, CDR1 MDHEN and CDR2 SYDVKM. CDR3 size: 14 residues. DNA for the CDR3: TGTGCCAGCATCCTCCGACAGGGCTCCTACGAGCAGTACTTC. Translation: CASILRQGSYEQYF.

The V call is TRBV28, the J call TRBJ1-5; 8 bases are a match to TRBD1. In germline, CDR1 is MDHEN, CDR2 SYDVKM. The CDR3 extends over 15 amino acids. V was clipped by 5 bases and J by 4 bases; unmatched bases: 7. The CDR3 spells CASSQPGGRNQPQHF. In DNA, the CDR3 is TGTGCCAGCAGTCAGCCAGGGGGCAGGAATCAGCCCCAGCATTTT.

Written as DNA, the CDR3 is TGTGCCAGCAGTCGACAGGGGGCGTTTATCGCTGAAGCTTTCTTT. It encodes CASSRQGAFIAEAFF. This chain links TRBV6-5 with TRBJ1-1; 10 bases are shared with TRBD1. V lost 5 bases and J lost 6; bases outside the gene matches: 9. Germline V CDR1 and CDR2: MNHEY, SVGAGI. This CDR3 is 15 amino acids long.

This clone was seen a single time. V and J are TRBV5-8 and TRBJ2-3; D is perhaps TRBD2 (5 bases). CDR1 and CDR2 from the germline V gene are SGHTS and YDEGEE. V gave up 4 bases and J gave up 3 bases, with 15 bases separating them. This CDR3 is built from 15 residues. CDR3 in amino acids: CASSLAWGATDTQYF. In nucleotides, the CDR3 is TGTGCCAGCAGCCTGGCGTGGGGAGCGACAGATACGCAGTATTTT.

CDR3 loop: CASSLPGLATAGEQFF. CDR3 nucleotides: TGTGCCAGCAGCCTCCCCGGACTAGCCACCGCTGGTGAGCAGTTCTTC. The chain is built from TRBV6-2 or TRBV6-3 and TRBJ2-1, with TRBD2 matching 8 bases. Germline lookup yields CDR1 MNHEY and CDR2 SVGEGT. CDR3 length: 16 residues. V was clipped by 6 bases and J by 9 bases; unmatched bases: 16.

The rearrangement joins TRBV9 to TRBJ1-5; D uncertain. V was clipped by 0 bases and J by 1 base, with 5 bases between them. This CDR3 region has 14 residues. Germline V lookup: CDR1 SGDLS, CDR2 YYNGEE. CDR3 nucleotides: TGTGCCAGCAGCGTAGTCAGGAGCAATCAGCCCCAGCATTTT. It is translated as CASSVVRSNQPQHF.

This sequence joins TRBV7-9 and TRBJ2-7, with D uncertain. The germline gives CDR1 SEHNR, CDR2 FQNEAQ (reference sequence). This CDR3 region has 12 residues. The germline V and J ends were trimmed by 6 bases and 8 bases, with 14 bases remaining between them. The CDR3 region is CASSPSLGKQYF. In DNA, the CDR3 is TGTGCCAGCAGTCCAAGCCTCGGTAAGCAGTACTTC. The whole variable domain, filled in from reference TRBV7-9 and TRBJ2-7, reads DTGVSQNPRHKITKRGQNVTFRCDPISEHNRLYWYRQTLGQGPEFLTYFQNEAQLEKSRLLSDRFSAERPKGSFSTLEIQRTEQGDSAMYLCASSPSLGKQYFGPGTRLTVT.

The chain has TRBV5-8 and TRBJ2-5, with 8 bases identical to TRBD2. The CDR3 has 16 amino acids. Germline values: CDR1 SGHTS, CDR2 YDEGEE. Trimming cost V 3 bases and J 5 bases; bases outside gene matches: 12. The CDR3 region is CASSSVPGLGWETQYF. The CDR3 coding sequence is TGTGCCAGCAGCTCAGTACCGGGACTAGGATGGGAGACCCAGTACTTC.

The gene calls are TRBV5-1 and TRBJ1-2, with 10 bases fitting TRBD1. CDR1 and CDR2 from the germline V gene are SGHRS and YFSETQ. Trimming cost V 0 bases and J 7 bases; bases outside gene matches: 6. The CDR3 is made up of 15 amino acids. This chain's CDR3 is CASSLGDRGTTGYTF. CDR3 nucleotides: TGCGCCAGCAGCTTGGGGGACAGGGGTACAACTGGCTACACCTTC.

The genes are TRBV18 and TRBJ2-2; D not certain. The V gene's germline CDR1 is KGHSH and CDR2 LQKENI. CDR3 length: 12 amino acids. Deletions cut 6 bases from V and 13 bases from J, with 15 bases between. CDR3 residues: CASSLGVLGLFF. The CDR3 coding sequence is TGTGCCAGCTCTCTTGGAGTTCTGGGGCTGTTTTTT.

The chain recombines TRBV27 with TRBJ2-7; 8 positions agree with TRBD2. The germline V gene encodes CDR1 MNHEY and CDR2 SMNVEV (reference sequence). This CDR3 region has 15 residues. V shed 1 base and J 0 bases; nucleotides not matched to a gene: 2. The chain's CDR3 is CASSLLAGPSYEQYF. CDR3 bases: TGTGCCAGCAGTTTATTAGCGGGGCCCTCCTACGAGCAGTACTTC.

The J gene is TRBJ2-1, the V gene TRBV4-1; 12 nucleotides line up with TRBD2. The CDR3 has 15 amino acids. The junction had 9 bases not matched to a gene; V was cut back by 6 bases and J by 9 bases. Germline loops: CDR1 MGHRA, CDR2 YSYEKL. CDR3 sequence: CASRLSSGGAGEQFF. The CDR3 DNA reads as TGCGCCAGCAGACTTTCTAGCGGGGGGGCCGGTGAGCAGTTCTTC.

The chain couples TRBV27 to TRBJ1-5; a possible D gene is TRBD1 (5 bases). Germline assignment: CDR1 MNHEY and CDR2 SMNVEV (reference sequence). Between the trimmed V and J ends, which lost 3 bases and 4 bases, there was a span of 10 bases. The CDR3 is made up of 14 amino acids. In DNA form, the CDR3 reads TGTGCCAGCAGTTTGCGGGGCTCGAATCAGCCCCAGCATTTT. Amino acid sequence: CASSLRGSNQPQHF.

As for this clone: One end of the junction does not line up with germline, which may come from a read error. This sequence joins TRBV11-2 and TRBJ2-6, with TRBD1 matching 9 bases. Germline V gene lookup returns CDR1 SGHAT and CDR2 FQNNGV. This CDR3 has 17 amino acids. CDR3 DNA: TGTGCCAGCAGCTTGACAGGGGGACGCTCTGGGGCCAACGTGCTGACTTTC. Encoded protein: CASSLTGGRSGANVLTF.

The chain carries TRBV2 and TRBJ1-5, with D perhaps matching TRBD1 (5 bases). The germline gives CDR1 SNHLY, CDR2 FYNNEI. This CDR3 is 14 amino acids long. With 3 bases removed from V and 7 bases from J, the gap between germline ends came to 13 bases. The CDR3 DNA follows: TGTGCCAGCAGTGAGGGCAGGGTCGGCCAGCCCCAGCATTTT. It is translated as CASSEGRVGQPQHF. Filled out from reference TRBV2 and TRBJ1-5, the complete variable domain reads EPEVTQTPSHQVTQMGQEVILRCVPISNHLYFYWYRQILGQKVEFLVSFYNNEISEKSEIFDDQFSVERPDGSNFTLKIRSTKLEDSAMYFCASSEGRVGQPQHFGDGTRLSIL.